These 6 T cell receptor beta chains came from one sample sequenced in a study of T cells in Graves' hyperthyroidism and ophthalmopathy. What was amplified from RNA transcripts were TCR beta CDR3 regions. First-round RT-PCR of the TCR CDR3 relied on the HTBI primer set. One entry per CDR3 protein results from TCRdb running MiXCR on the multiplex PCR reads. This sample has under 400,000 distinct CDR3 sequences; around a sixth occur once, and the top ten carry around 34%. Sequencing was done on a sample of blood. These receptors were taken from a man under 40 with Graves' hyperthyroidism.

This clonotype was seen at least ten times. V gene TRBV7-6 combines with J gene TRBJ2-1, with 9 bases identical to TRBD2. Germline-derived CDR1 and CDR2 are SGHVS and FNYEAQ. The CDR3 runs to 19 residues. V gave up 8 bases and J gave up 0 bases; unmatched junction bases: 17. The CDR3 DNA is TGTGCCAGCTATGACATGGGTAGCGGGGGTCTAAGCTCCTACAATGAGCAGTTCTTC. Encoded protein: CASYDMGSGGLSSYNEQFF.

The sample holds a few counts of this clonotype. The V and J genes are TRBV7-9 and TRBJ2-5; D is unresolved. This CDR3 comprises 11 residues. Deletions cut 7 bases from V and 4 bases from J, with 7 bases between. The germline V gene has CDR1 SEHNR and CDR2 FQNEAQ (reference sequence). The CDR3, as DNA: TGTGCCAGCACTCTAATAGAGACCCAGTACTTC. Translated, it gives CASTLIETQYF.

This clonotype has at least ten counts. The V call is TRBV28, the J call TRBJ1-1, with D unclear. This CDR3 contains 15 residues. Germline values: CDR1 MDHEN, CDR2 SYDVKM. V shed 7 bases and J shed 0 bases, with 15 bases lying between them. The CDR3 bases are TGTGCCAGCACTGACGGAGGCAGTATGAACACTGAAGCTTTCTTT. As protein: CASTDGGSMNTEAFF.

This clonotype occurred many times. The J gene is TRBJ1-4, the V gene TRBV6-1, with TRBD1 matching 7 bases. The CDR3 runs to 14 residues. Germline-derived CDR1 and CDR2 are MNHNS and SASEGT. Trimming cost V 5 bases and J 6 bases; bases outside gene matches: 6. CDR3 coding DNA: TGTGCCAGCAGTTCCGGACAGGAGGATGAAAAACTGTTTTTT. Protein: CASSSGQEDEKLFF.

This clonotype occurred many times. This sequence joins TRBV2 and TRBJ2-2, with no clear D. From germline, CDR1 is SNHLY and CDR2 FYNNEI. Between the trimmed V and J ends, which lost 3 bases and 0 bases, there was a span of 5 bases. The CDR3 has 14 amino acids. The CDR3 bases are TGTGCCAGCAGTGAGGTTGCGAACACCGGGGAGCTGTTTTTT. Encoded protein: CASSEVANTGELFF.

This clonotype has a count of ten or more. The chain combines TRBV11-2 with TRBJ2-3, with 11 bases fitting TRBD2. The germline V gene has CDR1 SGHAT and CDR2 FQNNGV. This CDR3 comprises 17 residues. The J segment lost 4 bases and the V segment lost 3 bases, leaving 9 bases of the junction unmatched. The CDR3 sequence: CASSFTYSGRDADTQYF. In DNA, the CDR3 is TGTGCCAGCAGCTTCACCTATAGCGGGAGGGACGCAGATACGCAGTATTTT.